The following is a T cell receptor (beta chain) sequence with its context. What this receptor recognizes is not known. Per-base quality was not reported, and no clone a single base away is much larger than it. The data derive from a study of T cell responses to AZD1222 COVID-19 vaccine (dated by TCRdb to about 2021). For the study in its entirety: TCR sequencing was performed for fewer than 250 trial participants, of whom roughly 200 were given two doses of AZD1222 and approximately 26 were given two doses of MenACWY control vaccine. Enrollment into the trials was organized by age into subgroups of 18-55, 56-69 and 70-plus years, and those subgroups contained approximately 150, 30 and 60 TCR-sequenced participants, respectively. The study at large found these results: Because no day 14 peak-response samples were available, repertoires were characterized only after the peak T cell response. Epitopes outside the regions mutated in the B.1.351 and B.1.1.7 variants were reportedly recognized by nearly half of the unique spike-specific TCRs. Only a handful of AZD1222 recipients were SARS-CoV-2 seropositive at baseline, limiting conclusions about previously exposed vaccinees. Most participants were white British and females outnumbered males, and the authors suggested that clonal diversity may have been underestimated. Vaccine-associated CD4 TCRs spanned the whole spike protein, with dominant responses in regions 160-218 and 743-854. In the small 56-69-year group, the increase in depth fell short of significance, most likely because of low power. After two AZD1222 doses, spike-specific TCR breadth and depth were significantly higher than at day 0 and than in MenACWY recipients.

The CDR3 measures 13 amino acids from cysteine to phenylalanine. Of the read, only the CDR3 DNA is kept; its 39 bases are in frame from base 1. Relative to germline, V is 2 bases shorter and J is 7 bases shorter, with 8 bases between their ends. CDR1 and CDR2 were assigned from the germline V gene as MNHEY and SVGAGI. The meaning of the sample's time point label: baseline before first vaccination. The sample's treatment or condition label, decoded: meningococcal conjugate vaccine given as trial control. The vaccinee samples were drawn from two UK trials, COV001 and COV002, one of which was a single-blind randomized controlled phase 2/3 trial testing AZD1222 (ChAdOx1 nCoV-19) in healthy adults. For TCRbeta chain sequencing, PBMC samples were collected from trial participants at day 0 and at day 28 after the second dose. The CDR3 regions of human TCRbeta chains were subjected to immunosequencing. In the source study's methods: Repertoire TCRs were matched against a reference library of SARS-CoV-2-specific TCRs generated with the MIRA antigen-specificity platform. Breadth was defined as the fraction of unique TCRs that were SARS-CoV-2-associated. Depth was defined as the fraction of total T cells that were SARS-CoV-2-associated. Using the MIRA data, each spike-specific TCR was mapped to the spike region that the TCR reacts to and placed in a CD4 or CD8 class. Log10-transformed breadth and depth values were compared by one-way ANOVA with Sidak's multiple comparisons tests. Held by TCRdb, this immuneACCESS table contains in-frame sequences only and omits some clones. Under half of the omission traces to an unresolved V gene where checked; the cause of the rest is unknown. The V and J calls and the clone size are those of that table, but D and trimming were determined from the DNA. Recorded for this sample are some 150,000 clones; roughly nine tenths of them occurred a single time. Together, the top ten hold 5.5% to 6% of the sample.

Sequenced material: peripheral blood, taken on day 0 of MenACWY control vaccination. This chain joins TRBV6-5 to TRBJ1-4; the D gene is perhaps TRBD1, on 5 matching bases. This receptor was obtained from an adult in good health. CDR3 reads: CASSYQGGEKLFF. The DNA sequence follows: TGTGCCAGCAGTTACCAGGGTGGTGAAAAACTGTTTTTT.